A selection of T cell receptor beta chains follows, all from one sample in a study of spatial heterogeneity in lung cancer. One entry per CDR3 protein results from TCRdb running MiXCR on the 5' RACE reads. The table records nearly 25,000 distinct CDR3 sequences, roughly 8.6% of them present only once. The sequences come from lung tumor tissue, collected at surgery. The receptors shown here come from a male donor with early-stage non-small cell lung cancer. The CDR3 runs from the conserved cysteine through the conserved F or W. Each record gives: V gene, J gene, clone size, CDR3 length, D gene, CDR3 DNA, CDR3 protein. D genes are given only for firm matches. Clone size is given for some rows only: seen once, a few or many times, or a class if the clone is expanded.

v_gene: TRBV5-1
j_gene: TRBJ2-3
abundance: NA
len: 14
d_gene: NA
CDR3nt: TGCGCCAGCAGCTTGGCCGGTACCACAGATACGCAGTATTTT
CDR3aa: CASSLAGTTDTQYF

v_gene: TRBV4-2
j_gene: TRBJ2-2
abundance: many
len: 14
d_gene: NA
CDR3nt: TGTGCCAGCAGCCCCGGGGGTGGGGCCGGGGAGCTGTTTTTT
CDR3aa: CASSPGGGAGELFF

v_gene: TRBV29-1
j_gene: TRBJ2-3
abundance: many
len: 14
d_gene: NA
CDR3nt: TGCAGCGTTCGGACAGCTCTCCCCGAGGATACGCAGTATTTT
CDR3aa: CSVRTALPEDTQYF

v_gene: TRBV10-3
j_gene: TRBJ2-4
abundance: many
len: 14
d_gene: NA
CDR3nt: TGTGCCATCATTACCGTTTCGAGGAAAAACATTCAGTACTTC
CDR3aa: CAIITVSRKNIQYF

v_gene: TRBV7-9
j_gene: TRBJ2-4
abundance: NA
len: 14
d_gene: NA
CDR3nt: TGTGCCAGCAGCTCGACAGGATCATGGGACATTCAGTACTTC
CDR3aa: CASSSTGSWDIQYF

v_gene: TRBV6-2/TRBV6-3
j_gene: TRBJ2-3
abundance: many
len: 14
d_gene: TRBD2
CDR3nt: TGTGCCACCCGGCGGGGGGGAAGCACAGATACGCAGTATTTT
CDR3aa: CATRRGGSTDTQYF

v_gene: TRBV24-1
j_gene: TRBJ2-5
abundance: many
len: 11
d_gene: NA
CDR3nt: TGTGCCACCAGTGAGGGAGAGACCCAGTACTTC
CDR3aa: CATSEGETQYF

v_gene: TRBV6-5
j_gene: TRBJ2-7
abundance: NA
len: 13
d_gene: NA
CDR3nt: TGTGCCAGCAGTTACGGAGGGAACTACGAGCAGTACTTC
CDR3aa: CASSYGGNYEQYF

v_gene: TRBV29-1
j_gene: TRBJ2-3
abundance: few
len: 14
d_gene: NA
CDR3nt: TGCAGCGTTGAAGGACCAGGGGGCACAGATACGCAGTATTTT
CDR3aa: CSVEGPGGTDTQYF

v_gene: TRBV4-2
j_gene: TRBJ2-5
abundance: many
len: 15
d_gene: TRBD2
CDR3nt: TGTGCCAGCAGCCAAGACCGGGGGGGCCACGAGACCCAGTACTTC
CDR3aa: CASSQDRGGHETQYF

v_gene: TRBV3-1
j_gene: TRBJ1-3
abundance: few
len: 15
d_gene: NA
CDR3nt: TGTGCCAGCAGCCATGGTCAGGCCTCTGGAAACACCATATATTTT
CDR3aa: CASSHGQASGNTIYF

v_gene: TRBV3-1
j_gene: TRBJ2-7
abundance: many
len: 13
d_gene: NA
CDR3nt: TGTGCCAGCAGCCACCAACGAGACTACGAGCAGTACTTC
CDR3aa: CASSHQRDYEQYF

v_gene: TRBV3-1
j_gene: TRBJ2-3
abundance: NA
len: 14
d_gene: NA
CDR3nt: TGTGCCAGCAGCCCGGGGGTAGTGGCAGATACGCAGTATTTT
CDR3aa: CASSPGVVADTQYF

v_gene: TRBV6-1
j_gene: TRBJ2-5
abundance: few
len: 15
d_gene: NA
CDR3nt: TGTGCCAGCAGTTCTCCGGGCCGCGGTACAGAGACCCAGTACTTC
CDR3aa: CASSSPGRGTETQYF

v_gene: TRBV18
j_gene: TRBJ2-1
abundance: few
len: 12
d_gene: NA
CDR3nt: TGTGCCAGCTCACCACCGGGGGATGAGCAGTTCTTC
CDR3aa: CASSPPGDEQFF

v_gene: TRBV9
j_gene: TRBJ2-2
abundance: NA
len: 17
d_gene: TRBD2
CDR3nt: TGTGCCAGCAGCGTAGCCAGGACTAGCGTTCGGACCGGGGAGCTGTTTTTT
CDR3aa: CASSVARTSVRTGELFF

v_gene: TRBV28
j_gene: TRBJ1-2
abundance: many
len: 16
d_gene: TRBD1
CDR3nt: TGTGCCAGCAGTTCCCTGACAGGGGGCCTGCTTAGGGGCTACACCTTC
CDR3aa: CASSSLTGGLLRGYTF

v_gene: TRBV2
j_gene: TRBJ1-5
abundance: few
len: 13
d_gene: NA
CDR3nt: TGTGCCAGCGACCTTGGGGTTTATCAGCCCCAGCATTTT
CDR3aa: CASDLGVYQPQHF

v_gene: TRBV28
j_gene: TRBJ2-5
abundance: many
len: 15
d_gene: NA
CDR3nt: TGTGCCAGCAGGTACGGGGTCGTCAGGCAAGAGACCCAGTACTTC
CDR3aa: CASRYGVVRQETQYF

v_gene: TRBV28
j_gene: TRBJ1-5
abundance: many
len: 12
d_gene: NA
CDR3nt: TGTGCCAGCAGCAGGGATTTACAGCCCCAGCATTTT
CDR3aa: CASSRDLQPQHF

v_gene: TRBV10-3
j_gene: TRBJ1-4
abundance: many
len: 14
d_gene: NA
CDR3nt: TGTGCCATCAGCGAGGGTGGGGGATCGGGAAAACTGTTTTTT
CDR3aa: CAISEGGGSGKLFF

v_gene: TRBV20-1
j_gene: TRBJ1-5
abundance: many
len: 15
d_gene: TRBD1
CDR3nt: TGCAGTGCCCTGACAGGGTATGGTCGGGGTCAGCCCCAGCATTTT
CDR3aa: CSALTGYGRGQPQHF

v_gene: TRBV5-1
j_gene: TRBJ2-2
abundance: NA
len: 16
d_gene: TRBD1
CDR3nt: TGCGCCAGCAGCATCGACAGGGGGCGCGGGGCCGGGGAGCTGTTTTTT
CDR3aa: CASSIDRGRGAGELFF

v_gene: TRBV6-6
j_gene: TRBJ2-5
abundance: many
len: 13
d_gene: NA
CDR3nt: TGTGCCAGCAGTTCCCGGGAGCTCGGGACCCAGTACTTC
CDR3aa: CASSSRELGTQYF

v_gene: TRBV3-2
j_gene: TRBJ2-5
abundance: many
len: 14
d_gene: NA
CDR3nt: TGTGCCAGCAGCCAAAAGACAGGACAAGAGACCCAGTACTTC
CDR3aa: CASSQKTGQETQYF

v_gene: TRBV11-2
j_gene: TRBJ1-1
abundance: many
len: 13
d_gene: TRBD1
CDR3nt: TGTGCCAGCAGCTTAGAACAGGGGACTGAAGCTTTCTTT
CDR3aa: CASSLEQGTEAFF

v_gene: TRBV7-9
j_gene: TRBJ2-3
abundance: few
len: 13
d_gene: NA
CDR3nt: TGTGCCAGCAGCTCCGCCTTCGTGAATACGCAGTATTTT
CDR3aa: CASSSAFVNTQYF

v_gene: TRBV4-1
j_gene: TRBJ2-7
abundance: NA
len: 16
d_gene: TRBD1
CDR3nt: TGCGCCAGCAGCCAATCCCCCGGGACAGCGAACTACGAGCAGTACTTC
CDR3aa: CASSQSPGTANYEQYF